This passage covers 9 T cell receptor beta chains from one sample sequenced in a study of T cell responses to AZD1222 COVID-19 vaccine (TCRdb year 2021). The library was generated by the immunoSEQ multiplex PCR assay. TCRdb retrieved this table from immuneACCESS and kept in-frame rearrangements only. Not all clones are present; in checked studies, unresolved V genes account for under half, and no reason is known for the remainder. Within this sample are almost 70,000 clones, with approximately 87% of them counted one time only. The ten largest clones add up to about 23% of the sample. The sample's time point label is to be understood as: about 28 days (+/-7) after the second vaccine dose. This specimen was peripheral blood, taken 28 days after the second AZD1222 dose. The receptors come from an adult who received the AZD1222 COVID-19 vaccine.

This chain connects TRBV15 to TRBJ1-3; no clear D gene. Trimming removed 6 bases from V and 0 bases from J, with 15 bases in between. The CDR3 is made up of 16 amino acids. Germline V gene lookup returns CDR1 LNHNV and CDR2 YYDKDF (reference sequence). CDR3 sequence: CATRSFGGSSGNTIYF. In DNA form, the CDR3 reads TGTGCCACCAGGAGCTTCGGAGGGAGCTCTGGAAACACCATATATTTT.

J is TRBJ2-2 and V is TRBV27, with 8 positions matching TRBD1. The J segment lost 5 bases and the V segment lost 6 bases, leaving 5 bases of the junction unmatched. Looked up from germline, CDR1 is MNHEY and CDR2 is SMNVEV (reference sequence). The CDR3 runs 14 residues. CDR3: CASRPGQATGELFF. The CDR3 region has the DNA TGTGCCAGCAGACCGGGACAGGCAACCGGGGAGCTGTTTTTT.

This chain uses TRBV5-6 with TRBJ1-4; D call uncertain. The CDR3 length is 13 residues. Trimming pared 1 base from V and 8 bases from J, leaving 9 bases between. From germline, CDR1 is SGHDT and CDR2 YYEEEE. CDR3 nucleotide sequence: TGTGCCAGCAGCTTGTTTGGAGACGAAAAACTGTTTTTT. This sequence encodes CASSLFGDEKLFF.

The DNA for the CDR3 is TGTGCCACCCACCGAAGCGGGTCCTACGAGCAGTACTTC. Its translation is CATHRSGSYEQYF. The rearrangement links TRBV6-5 to TRBJ2-7; D is possibly TRBD2 (6 bases). This CDR3 is built from 13 residues. The germline V and J ends were trimmed by 10 bases and 1 base, with 14 bases remaining between them. CDR1 is MNHEY, CDR2 SVGAGI, per germline.

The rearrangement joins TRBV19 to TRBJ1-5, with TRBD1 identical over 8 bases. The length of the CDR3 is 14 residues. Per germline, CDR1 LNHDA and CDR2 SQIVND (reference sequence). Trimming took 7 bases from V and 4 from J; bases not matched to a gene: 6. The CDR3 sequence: CASKRQGTNQPQHF. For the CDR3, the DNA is TGTGCCAGTAAACGACAGGGGACTAATCAGCCCCAGCATTTT.

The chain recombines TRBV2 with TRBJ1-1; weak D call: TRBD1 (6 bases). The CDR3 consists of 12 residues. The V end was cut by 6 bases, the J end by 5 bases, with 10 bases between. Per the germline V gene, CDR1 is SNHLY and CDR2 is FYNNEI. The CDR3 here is CASSYRVTEAFF. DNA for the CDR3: TGTGCCAGCAGCTACAGGGTTACTGAAGCTTTCTTT.

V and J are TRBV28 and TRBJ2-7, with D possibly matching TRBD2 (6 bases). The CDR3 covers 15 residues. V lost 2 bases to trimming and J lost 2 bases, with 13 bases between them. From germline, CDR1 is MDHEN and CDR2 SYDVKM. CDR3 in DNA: TGTGCCAGCAGTTTACACCCCCGCGGGACCTACGAGCAGTACTTC. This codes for CASSLHPRGTYEQYF.

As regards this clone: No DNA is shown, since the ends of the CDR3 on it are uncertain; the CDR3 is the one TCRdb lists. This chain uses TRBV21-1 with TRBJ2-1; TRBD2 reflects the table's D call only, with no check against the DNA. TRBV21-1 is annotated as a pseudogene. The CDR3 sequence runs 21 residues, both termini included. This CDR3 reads CASSKVAPGASGESSYNEQFF.

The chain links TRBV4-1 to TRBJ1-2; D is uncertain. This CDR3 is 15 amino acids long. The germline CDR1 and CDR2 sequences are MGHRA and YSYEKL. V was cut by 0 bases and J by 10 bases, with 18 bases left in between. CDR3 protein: CASSQDPQATSPYTF. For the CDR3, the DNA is TGCGCCAGCAGCCAAGATCCGCAGGCGACCTCACCCTACACCTTC.